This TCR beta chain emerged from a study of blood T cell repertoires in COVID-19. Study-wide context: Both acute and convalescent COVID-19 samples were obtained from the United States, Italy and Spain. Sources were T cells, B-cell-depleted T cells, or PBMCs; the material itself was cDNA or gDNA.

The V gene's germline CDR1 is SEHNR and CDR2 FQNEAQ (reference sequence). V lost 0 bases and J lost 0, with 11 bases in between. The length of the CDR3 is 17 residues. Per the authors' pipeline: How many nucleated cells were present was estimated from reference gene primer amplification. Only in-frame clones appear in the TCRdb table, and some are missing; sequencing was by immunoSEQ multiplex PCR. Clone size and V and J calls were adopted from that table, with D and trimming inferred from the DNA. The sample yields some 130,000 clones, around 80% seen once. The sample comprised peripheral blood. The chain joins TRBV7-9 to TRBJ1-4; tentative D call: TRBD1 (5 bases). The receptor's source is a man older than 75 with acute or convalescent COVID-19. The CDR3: CASSLAQGPATNEKLFF. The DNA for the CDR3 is TGTGCCAGCAGCTTAGCGCAGGGCCCGGCAACTAATGAAAAACTGTTTTTT.